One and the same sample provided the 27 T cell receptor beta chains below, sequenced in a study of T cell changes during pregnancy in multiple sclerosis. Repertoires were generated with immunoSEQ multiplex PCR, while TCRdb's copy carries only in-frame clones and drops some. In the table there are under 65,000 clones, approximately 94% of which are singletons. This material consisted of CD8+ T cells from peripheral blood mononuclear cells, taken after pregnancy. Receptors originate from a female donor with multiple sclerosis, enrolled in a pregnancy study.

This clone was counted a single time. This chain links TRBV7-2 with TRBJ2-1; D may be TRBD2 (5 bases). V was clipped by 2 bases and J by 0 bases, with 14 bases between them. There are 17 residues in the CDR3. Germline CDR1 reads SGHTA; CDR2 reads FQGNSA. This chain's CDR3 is CASSLSPQRSSYNEQFF. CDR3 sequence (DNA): TGTGCCAGCAGCTTATCCCCCCAGCGGAGCTCCTACAATGAGCAGTTCTTC.

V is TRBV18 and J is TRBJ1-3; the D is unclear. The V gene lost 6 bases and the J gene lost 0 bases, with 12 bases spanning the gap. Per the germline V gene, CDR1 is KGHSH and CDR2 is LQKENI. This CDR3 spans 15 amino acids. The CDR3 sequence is CASSHLTYSGNTIYF. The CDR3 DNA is TGTGCCAGCTCCCACCTCACATACTCTGGAAACACCATATATTTT. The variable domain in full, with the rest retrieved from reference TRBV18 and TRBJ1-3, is NAGVMQNPRHLVRRRGQEARLRCSPMKGHSHVYWYRQLPEEGLKFMVYLQKENIIDESGMPKERFSAEFPKEGPSILRIQQVVRGDSAAYFCASSHLTYSGNTIYFGEGSWLTVV.

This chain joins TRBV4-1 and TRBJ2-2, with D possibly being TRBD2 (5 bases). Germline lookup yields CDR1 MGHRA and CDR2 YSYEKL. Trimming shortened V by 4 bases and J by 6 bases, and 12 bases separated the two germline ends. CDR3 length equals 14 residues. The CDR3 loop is CASSLLDFAGELFF. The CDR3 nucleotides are TGCGCCAGCAGCCTCCTGGACTTTGCCGGGGAGCTGTTTTTT.

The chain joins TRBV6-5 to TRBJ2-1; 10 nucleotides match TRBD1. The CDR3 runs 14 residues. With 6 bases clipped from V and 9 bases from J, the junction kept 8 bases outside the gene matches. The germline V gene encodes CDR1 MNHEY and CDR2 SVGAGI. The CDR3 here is CASRGDRGFGEQFF. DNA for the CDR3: TGTGCCAGCAGAGGGGACAGGGGTTTTGGTGAGCAGTTCTTC.

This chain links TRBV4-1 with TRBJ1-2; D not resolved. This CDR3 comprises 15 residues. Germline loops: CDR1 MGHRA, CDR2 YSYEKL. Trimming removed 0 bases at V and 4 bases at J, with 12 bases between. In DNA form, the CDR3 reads TGCGCCAGCAGCCAAGAAACGGCCGGCGGCTATGGCTACACCTTC. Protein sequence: CASSQETAGGYGYTF.

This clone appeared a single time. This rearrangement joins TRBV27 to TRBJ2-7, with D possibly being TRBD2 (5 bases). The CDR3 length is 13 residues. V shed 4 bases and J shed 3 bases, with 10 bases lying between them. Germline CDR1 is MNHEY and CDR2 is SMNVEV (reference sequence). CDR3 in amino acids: CASSSGVNYEQYF. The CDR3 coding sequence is TGTGCCAGCAGTTCCGGGGTGAACTACGAGCAGTACTTC.

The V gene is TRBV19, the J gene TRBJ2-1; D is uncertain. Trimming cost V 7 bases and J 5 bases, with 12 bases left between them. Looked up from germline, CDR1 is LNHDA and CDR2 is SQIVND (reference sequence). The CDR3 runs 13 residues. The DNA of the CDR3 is TGTGCCAGTACCGAGAGAGTCAACAATGAGCAGTTCTTC. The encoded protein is CASTERVNNEQFF.

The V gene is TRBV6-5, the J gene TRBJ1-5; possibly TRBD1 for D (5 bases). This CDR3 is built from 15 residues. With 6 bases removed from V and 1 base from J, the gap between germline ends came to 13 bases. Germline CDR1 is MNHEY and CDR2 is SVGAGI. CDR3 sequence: CASRRGQISNQPQHF. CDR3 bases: TGTGCCAGCAGGCGCGGACAAATAAGCAATCAGCCCCAGCATTTT.

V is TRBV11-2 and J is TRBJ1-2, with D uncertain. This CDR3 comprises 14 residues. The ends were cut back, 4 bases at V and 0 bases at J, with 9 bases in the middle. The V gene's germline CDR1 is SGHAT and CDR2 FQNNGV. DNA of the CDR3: TGTGCCAGCAGCTCAGATGTAGCTAACTATGGCTACACCTTC. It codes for CASSSDVANYGYTF.

The CDR3 sequence: CASSQQRNYEQYF. DNA for the CDR3: TGCGCCAGCAGCCAACAGAGGAACTACGAGCAGTACTTC. The chain uses TRBV4-1 and TRBJ2-7; D gene uncertain. Germline V CDR1 and CDR2: MGHRA, YSYEKL. Trimming removed 2 bases from V and 3 bases from J, with 8 bases in between. The length of the CDR3 is 13 residues.

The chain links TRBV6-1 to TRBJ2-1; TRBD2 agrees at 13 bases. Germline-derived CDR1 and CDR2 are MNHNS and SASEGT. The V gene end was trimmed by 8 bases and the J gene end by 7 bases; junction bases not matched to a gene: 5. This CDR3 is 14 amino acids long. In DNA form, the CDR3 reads TGTGCCAGCCCCACTAGCGGGGGGGGAAATGAGCAGTTCTTC. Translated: CASPTSGGGNEQFF.

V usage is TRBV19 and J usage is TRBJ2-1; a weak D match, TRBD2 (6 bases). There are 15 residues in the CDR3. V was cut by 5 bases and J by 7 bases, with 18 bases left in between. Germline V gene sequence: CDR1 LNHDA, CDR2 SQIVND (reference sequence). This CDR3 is CASSRDSLPQNEQFF. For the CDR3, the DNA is TGTGCCAGTAGTCGGGACTCCCTACCACAGAATGAGCAGTTCTTC.

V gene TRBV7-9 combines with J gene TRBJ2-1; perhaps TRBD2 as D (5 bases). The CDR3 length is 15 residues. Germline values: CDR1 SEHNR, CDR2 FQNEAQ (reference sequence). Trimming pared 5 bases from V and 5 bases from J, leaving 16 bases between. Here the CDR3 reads CASSGTSLGNNEQFF. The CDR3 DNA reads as TGTGCCAGCAGCGGAACTAGTTTGGGGAACAATGAGCAGTTCTTC.

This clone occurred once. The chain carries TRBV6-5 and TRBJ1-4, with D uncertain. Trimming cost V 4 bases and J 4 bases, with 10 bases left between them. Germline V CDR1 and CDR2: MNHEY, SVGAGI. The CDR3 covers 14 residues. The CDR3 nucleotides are TGTGCCAGCAGTTCCTGGAAGCGTAATGAAAAACTGTTTTTT. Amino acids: CASSSWKRNEKLFF.

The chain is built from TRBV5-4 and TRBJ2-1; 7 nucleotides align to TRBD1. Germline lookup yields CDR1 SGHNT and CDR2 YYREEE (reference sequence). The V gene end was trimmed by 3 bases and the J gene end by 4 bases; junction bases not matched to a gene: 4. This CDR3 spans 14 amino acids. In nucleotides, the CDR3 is TGTGCCAGCAGCTCAGAGACAGGGTACAATGAGCAGTTCTTC. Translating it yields CASSSETGYNEQFF.

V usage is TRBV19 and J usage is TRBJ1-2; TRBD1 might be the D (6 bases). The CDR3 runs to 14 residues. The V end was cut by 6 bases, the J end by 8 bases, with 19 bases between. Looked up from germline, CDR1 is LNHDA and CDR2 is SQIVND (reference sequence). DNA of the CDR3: TGTGCCAGTAGGACGGGGGGGGGCGCGGAGGGCTACACCTTC. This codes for CASRTGGGAEGYTF.

The CDR3 spells CASSLTVDSYEQYF. CDR3 coding DNA: TGCGCCAGCAGCTTGACCGTAGATTCCTACGAGCAGTACTTC. J is TRBJ2-7 and V is TRBV5-1; D unresolved. This CDR3 spans 14 amino acids. The germline gives CDR1 SGHRS, CDR2 YFSETQ. The V end was cut by 1 base, the J end by 1 base, with 9 bases between.

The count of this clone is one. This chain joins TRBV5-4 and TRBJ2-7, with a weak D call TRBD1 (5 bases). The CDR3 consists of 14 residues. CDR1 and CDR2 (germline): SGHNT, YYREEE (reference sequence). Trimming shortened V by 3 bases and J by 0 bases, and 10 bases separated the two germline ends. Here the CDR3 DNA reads TGTGCCAGCAGCTCACAGGACCTCTCCTACGAGCAGTACTTC. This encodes CASSSQDLSYEQYF.

CDR3 nucleotide sequence: TGTGCCAGCAGCTTAGTGGGGGGGGGCACTGAAGCTTTCTTT. Translating it yields CASSLVGGGTEAFF. V usage is TRBV7-8 and J usage is TRBJ1-1; D is possibly TRBD1 (5 bases). V was clipped by 1 base and J by 4 bases, with 10 bases between them. Germline V gene lookup returns CDR1 SGHVS and CDR2 FQNEAQ. This CDR3 comprises 14 residues.

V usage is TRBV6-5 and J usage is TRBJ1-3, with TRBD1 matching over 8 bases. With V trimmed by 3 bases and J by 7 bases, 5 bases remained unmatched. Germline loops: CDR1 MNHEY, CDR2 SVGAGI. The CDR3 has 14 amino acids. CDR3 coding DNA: TGTGCCAGCAGTTATGGGCAGGGGGCGAACACCATATATTTT. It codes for CASSYGQGANTIYF.

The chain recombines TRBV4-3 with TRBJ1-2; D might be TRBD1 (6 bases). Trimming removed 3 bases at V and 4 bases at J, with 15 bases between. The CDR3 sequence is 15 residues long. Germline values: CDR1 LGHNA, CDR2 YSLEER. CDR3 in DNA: TGCGCCAGCAGCCAGGCCAGGGGCGGGAGCTATGGCTACACCTTC. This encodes CASSQARGGSYGYTF.

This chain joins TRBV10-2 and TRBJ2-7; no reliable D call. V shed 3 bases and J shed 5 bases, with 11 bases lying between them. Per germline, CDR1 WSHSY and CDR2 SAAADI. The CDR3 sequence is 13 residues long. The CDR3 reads CASSEQIGNEQYF. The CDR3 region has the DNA TGCGCCAGCAGTGAACAGATCGGAAACGAGCAGTACTTC.

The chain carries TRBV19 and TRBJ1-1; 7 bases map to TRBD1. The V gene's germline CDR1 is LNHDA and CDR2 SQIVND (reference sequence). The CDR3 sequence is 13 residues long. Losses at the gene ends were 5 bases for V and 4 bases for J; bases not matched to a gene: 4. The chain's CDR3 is CASSPTGFTEAFF. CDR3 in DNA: TGTGCCAGTAGTCCGACAGGGTTCACTGAAGCTTTCTTT.

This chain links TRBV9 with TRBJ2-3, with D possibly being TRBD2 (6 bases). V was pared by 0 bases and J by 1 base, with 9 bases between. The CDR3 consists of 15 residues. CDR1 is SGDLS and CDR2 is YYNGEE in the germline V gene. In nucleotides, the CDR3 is TGTGCCAGCAGCGTAGTAGCGGCCCGCACAGATACGCAGTATTTT. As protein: CASSVVAARTDTQYF.

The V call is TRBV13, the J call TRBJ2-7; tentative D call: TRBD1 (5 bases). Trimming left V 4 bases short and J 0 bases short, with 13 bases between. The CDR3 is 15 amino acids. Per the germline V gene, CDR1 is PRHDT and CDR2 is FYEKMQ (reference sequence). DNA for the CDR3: TGTGCCAGCAGCTCCGGAACAGGCGGCTCCTACGAGCAGTACTTC. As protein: CASSSGTGGSYEQYF.

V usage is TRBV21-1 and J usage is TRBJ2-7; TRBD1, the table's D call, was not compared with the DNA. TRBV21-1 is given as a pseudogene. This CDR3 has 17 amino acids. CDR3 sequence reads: CASSTYPGGTGEHEQYF. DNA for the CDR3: TGTGCCAGCAGCACCTATCCCGGGGGGACAGGGGAACACGAGCAGTACTTC.

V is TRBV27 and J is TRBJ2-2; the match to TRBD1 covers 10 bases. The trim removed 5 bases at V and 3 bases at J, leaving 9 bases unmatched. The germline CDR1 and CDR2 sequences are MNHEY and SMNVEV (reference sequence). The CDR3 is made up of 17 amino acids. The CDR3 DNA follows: TGTGCCAGCAGTCAGACAGGGGGCGGCGGGGACACCGGGGAGCTGTTTTTT. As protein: CASSQTGGGGDTGELFF.